The sequence of this TCR beta chain was determined in a study of blood T cell repertoires in COVID-19. In the original analysis: Reference gene primers were amplified, and this amplification served to estimate nucleated cell counts. The assay was immunoSEQ multiplex PCR, and TCRdb's table has in-frame clones only and misses some. V and J calls and clone size are copied from that table; D and trimming were computed from the DNA. The sample lists over 50,000 clones; about 85% were seen once. Germline-derived CDR1 and CDR2 are LGHDT and YNNKEL (reference sequence). Trimming cost V 5 bases and J 1 base, with 16 bases left between them. The CDR3 has 16 amino acids.

This receptor was obtained from an older man with acute or convalescent COVID-19. The gene calls are TRBV3-1 (or the pseudogene TRBV3-2) and TRBJ2-3, with a tentative D call TRBD2 (6 bases). Sequencing used peripheral blood. CDR3 bases: TGTGCCAGCAGCGGAGTTGGGCCGGGGGGCACAGATACGCAGTATTTT. Its translation is CASSGVGPGGTDTQYF.